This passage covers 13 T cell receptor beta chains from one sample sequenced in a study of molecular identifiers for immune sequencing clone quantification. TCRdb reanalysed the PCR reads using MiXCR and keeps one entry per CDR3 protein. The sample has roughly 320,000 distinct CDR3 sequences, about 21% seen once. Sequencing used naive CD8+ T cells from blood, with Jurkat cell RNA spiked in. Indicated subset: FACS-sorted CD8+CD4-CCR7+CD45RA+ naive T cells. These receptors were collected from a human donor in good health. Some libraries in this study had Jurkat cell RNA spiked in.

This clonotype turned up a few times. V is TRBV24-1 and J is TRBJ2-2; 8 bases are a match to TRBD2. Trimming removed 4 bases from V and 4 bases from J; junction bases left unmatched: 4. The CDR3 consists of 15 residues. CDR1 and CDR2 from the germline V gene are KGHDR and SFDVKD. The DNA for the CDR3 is TGTGCCACCAGTGAACGACTAGCGCGCACCGGGGAGCTGTTTTTT. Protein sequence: CATSERLARTGELFF.

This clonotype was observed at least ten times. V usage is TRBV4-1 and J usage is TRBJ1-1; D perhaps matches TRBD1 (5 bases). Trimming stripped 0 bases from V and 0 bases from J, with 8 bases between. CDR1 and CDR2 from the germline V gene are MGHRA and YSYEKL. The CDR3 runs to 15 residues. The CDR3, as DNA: TGCGCCAGCAGCCAAGATAGGGGTTTGAACACTGAAGCTTTCTTT. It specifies CASSQDRGLNTEAFF.

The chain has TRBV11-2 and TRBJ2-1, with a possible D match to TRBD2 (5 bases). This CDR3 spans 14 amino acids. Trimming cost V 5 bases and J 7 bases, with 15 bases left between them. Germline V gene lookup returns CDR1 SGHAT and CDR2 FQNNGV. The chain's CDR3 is CASSLGDYVNEQFF. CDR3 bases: TGTGCCAGCAGCCTGGGAGACTACGTGAATGAGCAGTTCTTC.

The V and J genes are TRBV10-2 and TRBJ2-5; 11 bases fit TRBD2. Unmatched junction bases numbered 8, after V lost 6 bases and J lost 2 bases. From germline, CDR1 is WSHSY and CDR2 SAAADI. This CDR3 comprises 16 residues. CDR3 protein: CASRDRVAGGQETQYF. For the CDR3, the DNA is TGCGCCAGCAGGGACAGAGTAGCGGGAGGGCAAGAGACCCAGTACTTC.

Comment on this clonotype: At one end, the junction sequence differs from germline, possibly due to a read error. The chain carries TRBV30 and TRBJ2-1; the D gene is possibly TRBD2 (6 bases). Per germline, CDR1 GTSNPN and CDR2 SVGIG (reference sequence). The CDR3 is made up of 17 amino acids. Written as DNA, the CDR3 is TGTGCCCGGAGTGCCTCGTTAGGCCCGGGGGCCTACAATGAGCAGTTCTTC. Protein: CARSASLGPGAYNEQFF.

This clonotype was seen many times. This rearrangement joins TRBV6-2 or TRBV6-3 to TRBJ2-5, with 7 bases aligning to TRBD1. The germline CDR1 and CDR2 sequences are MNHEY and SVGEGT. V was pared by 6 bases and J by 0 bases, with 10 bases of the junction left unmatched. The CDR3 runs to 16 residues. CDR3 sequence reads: CASRPNTGTDQETQYF. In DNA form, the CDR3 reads TGTGCCAGCAGGCCAAATACCGGGACAGACCAAGAGACCCAGTACTTC.

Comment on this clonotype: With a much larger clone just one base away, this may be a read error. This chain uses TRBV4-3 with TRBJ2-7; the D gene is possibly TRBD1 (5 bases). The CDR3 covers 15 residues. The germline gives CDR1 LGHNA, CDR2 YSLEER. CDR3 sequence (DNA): TGCGCCAGCAGCCGGACCAGGGAATCCTCCCACGAGCAGTACTTC. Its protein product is CASSRTRESSHEQYF.

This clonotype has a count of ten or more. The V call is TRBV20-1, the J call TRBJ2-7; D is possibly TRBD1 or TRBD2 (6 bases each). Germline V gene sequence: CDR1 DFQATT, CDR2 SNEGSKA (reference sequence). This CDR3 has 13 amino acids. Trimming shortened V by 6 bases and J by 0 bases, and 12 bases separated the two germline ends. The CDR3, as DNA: TGCAGTGCCGAAGGGGGGCACTCCTACGAGCAGTACTTC. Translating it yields CSAEGGHSYEQYF.

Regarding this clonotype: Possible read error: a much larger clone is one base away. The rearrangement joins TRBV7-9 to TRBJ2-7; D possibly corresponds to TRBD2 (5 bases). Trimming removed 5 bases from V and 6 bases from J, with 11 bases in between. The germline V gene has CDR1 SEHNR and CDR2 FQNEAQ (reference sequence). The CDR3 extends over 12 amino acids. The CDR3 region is CASSLAAGEQYF. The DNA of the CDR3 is TGTGCCAGCAGCCTCGCGGCGGGCGAGCAGTACTTC.

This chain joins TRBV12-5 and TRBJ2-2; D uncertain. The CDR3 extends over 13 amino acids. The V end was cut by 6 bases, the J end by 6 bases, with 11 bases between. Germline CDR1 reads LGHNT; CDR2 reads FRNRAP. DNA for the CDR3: TGTGCTAGTGGCTTGATCGACGCCGGGGAGCTGTTTTTT. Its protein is CASGLIDAGELFF.

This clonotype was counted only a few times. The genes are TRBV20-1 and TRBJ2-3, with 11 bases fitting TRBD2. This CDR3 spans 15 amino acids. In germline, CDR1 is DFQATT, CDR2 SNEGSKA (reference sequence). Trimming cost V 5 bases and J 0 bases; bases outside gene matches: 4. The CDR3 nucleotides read TGCAGTGCTGCTCGGACTAGCGGGAGCACAGATACGCAGTATTTT. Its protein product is CSAARTSGSTDTQYF.

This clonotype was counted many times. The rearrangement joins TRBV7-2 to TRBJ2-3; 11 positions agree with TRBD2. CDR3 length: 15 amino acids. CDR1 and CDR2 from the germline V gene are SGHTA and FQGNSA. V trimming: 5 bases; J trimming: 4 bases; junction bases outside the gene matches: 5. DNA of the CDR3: TGTGCCAGCAGCCGAACTAGCGGGAGTGCAGATACGCAGTATTTT. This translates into CASSRTSGSADTQYF.

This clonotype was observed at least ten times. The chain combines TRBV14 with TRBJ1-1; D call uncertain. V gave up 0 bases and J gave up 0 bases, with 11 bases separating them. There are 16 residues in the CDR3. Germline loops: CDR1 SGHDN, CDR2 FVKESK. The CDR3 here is CASSQDSAGLNTEAFF. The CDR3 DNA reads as TGTGCCAGCAGCCAAGATTCGGCAGGCTTGAACACTGAAGCTTTCTTT.